Listed below are T cell receptor beta chains from one sample, sequenced in a study of blood T cells in healthy people across ages. MiXCR, applied by TCRdb to the 5' RACE reads, yields one record per CDR3 protein. The sample includes about 680,000 distinct CDR3 sequences, more than 40% of them seen just once. The sample taken for sequencing was blood. These receptors were taken from a woman aged 60 to 75 in good health. The CDR3 runs from the conserved cysteine through the conserved F or W. D genes are given only for firm matches. Expanded clones are given a class, and other clones once, few, many or no size at all.

CDR3nt: TGTGCCAGCTCACCATACAATGAGCAGTACTTC
CDR3aa: CASSPYNEQYF
abundance: many
d_gene: NA
j_gene: TRBJ2-7
v_gene: TRBV18

CDR3nt: TGTGCCTGGAGTGTAATACGTGGGACAGGGGTTACCTACGAGCAGTACTTC
CDR3aa: CAWSVIRGTGVTYEQYF
abundance: few
d_gene: TRBD1
j_gene: TRBJ2-7
v_gene: TRBV30

CDR3nt: TGTGCCAGCCGGGACCCAGCGCGGGCCAACGTCCTGACTTTC
CDR3aa: CASRDPARANVLTF
abundance: NA
d_gene: NA
j_gene: TRBJ2-6
v_gene: TRBV7-3

CDR3nt: TGCAGTGCTAGAGATTCACAGTGGGGCGGGAGCAATGAGCAGTACTTC
CDR3aa: CSARDSQWGGSNEQYF
abundance: NA
d_gene: TRBD2
j_gene: TRBJ2-5
v_gene: TRBV20-1

CDR3nt: TGTGCCAGCAGCCTACACAGGGCAGATACGCAGTATTTT
CDR3aa: CASSLHRADTQYF
abundance: few
d_gene: NA
j_gene: TRBJ2-3
v_gene: TRBV7-2

CDR3nt: TGTGCCAGCAGCGTTAGACAGGGCTCCTACAATGAGCAGTACTTC
CDR3aa: CASSVRQGSYNEQYF
abundance: NA
d_gene: TRBD1
j_gene: TRBJ2-7
v_gene: TRBV9

CDR3nt: TGTGCCAGCAGTCCCAGGGCATTAGGGCACAAAGTCACTGAAGCTTTCTTT
CDR3aa: CASSPRALGHKVTEAFF
abundance: NA
d_gene: NA
j_gene: TRBJ1-1
v_gene: TRBV3-1

CDR3nt: TGTGCCAGCAGCGTAGCCCCTTGGAACGGGAGGGCCACAGATACGCAGTATTTT
CDR3aa: CASSVAPWNGRATDTQYF
abundance: few
d_gene: TRBD2
j_gene: TRBJ2-3
v_gene: TRBV9

CDR3nt: TGTGCCATCAGTGAAGACGGGACACCCGGACGTGGCTACACCTTC
CDR3aa: CAISEDGTPGRGYTF
abundance: NA
d_gene: NA
j_gene: TRBJ1-2
v_gene: TRBV10-3

CDR3nt: TGCGCCAGCAGCCCTAGGACAGAGACTATCTATGGCTACACCTTC
CDR3aa: CASSPRTETIYGYTF
abundance: NA
d_gene: NA
j_gene: TRBJ1-2
v_gene: TRBV4-3

CDR3nt: TGTGCCAGCAGCCAGGATGCGGGAGACCCCTACGAGCAGTACTTC
CDR3aa: CASSQDAGDPYEQYF
abundance: few
d_gene: TRBD2
j_gene: TRBJ2-7
v_gene: TRBV7-6

CDR3nt: TGTGCCAGCAGCCAAGATCGGCTAGCGCCGAATGAGCAGTACTTC
CDR3aa: CASSQDRLAPNEQYF
abundance: NA
d_gene: NA
j_gene: TRBJ2-5
v_gene: TRBV3-1

CDR3nt: TGTGCCAGCGGTAAGAGGCAAGTGGGTAGAAACACCATATATTTT
CDR3aa: CASGKRQVGRNTIYF
abundance: NA
d_gene: NA
j_gene: TRBJ1-3
v_gene: TRBV28

CDR3nt: TGTGCCAGCAGTTTAGCGGGGGCGGGAGGCACCTACGAGCAGTACTTC
CDR3aa: CASSLAGAGGTYEQYF
abundance: NA
d_gene: TRBD2
j_gene: TRBJ2-7
v_gene: TRBV12-3/TRBV12-4

CDR3nt: TGTGCCAGCAGGGGACAGGGGGATCGTAATGAGCAGTACTTC
CDR3aa: CASRGQGDRNEQYF
abundance: few
d_gene: TRBD1
j_gene: TRBJ2-5
v_gene: TRBV25-1

CDR3nt: TGCGCCAGCGGACTCCGGGACCTCCAAGAGACCCAGTACTTC
CDR3aa: CASGLRDLQETQYF
abundance: NA
d_gene: NA
j_gene: TRBJ2-5
v_gene: TRBV5-1

CDR3nt: TGTGCCAGCAGCTTCCGGGCCCTACTGGGTGAAAAACTGTTTTTT
CDR3aa: CASSFRALLGEKLFF
abundance: NA
d_gene: NA
j_gene: TRBJ1-4
v_gene: TRBV7-8

CDR3nt: TGTGCCAGCAGCTTGGGGTGGGGGAGTAGCGGGAGCCCAGGGTACAATGAGCAGTTCTTC
CDR3aa: CASSLGWGSSGSPGYNEQFF
abundance: few
d_gene: TRBD2
j_gene: TRBJ2-1
v_gene: TRBV13

CDR3nt: TGTGCCAGCAGCTTTCTCACCGTGGTCTCGGGGGGATCCTACAATGAGCAGTACTTC
CDR3aa: CASSFLTVVSGGSYNEQYF
abundance: NA
d_gene: TRBD2
j_gene: TRBJ2-7
v_gene: TRBV7-3

CDR3nt: TGTGCCAGCAGTCCGCGTGGGGGGGCTAGGACAGATACGCAGTATTTT
CDR3aa: CASSPRGGARTDTQYF
abundance: NA
d_gene: NA
j_gene: TRBJ2-3
v_gene: TRBV27

CDR3nt: TGCGCCGGCAGCTTGGTAGCGGGAGGGTCGTACGAGCAGTACTTC
CDR3aa: CAGSLVAGGSYEQYF
abundance: NA
d_gene: TRBD2
j_gene: TRBJ2-7
v_gene: TRBV5-1

CDR3nt: TGTGCCAGCAGTTCGGCTGGCGGGAGGAATGAGCGGTTCTTC
CDR3aa: CASSSAGGRNERFF
abundance: NA
d_gene: TRBD2
j_gene: TRBJ2-1
v_gene: TRBV27

CDR3nt: TGTGCCAGCAGCCAGGGGGCCAGTCGCCCAACCTACGAGCAGTACTTC
CDR3aa: CASSQGASRPTYEQYF
abundance: NA
d_gene: TRBD1
j_gene: TRBJ2-7
v_gene: TRBV7-2

CDR3nt: TGTGCCAGCAGTCCCTTACAGGTTGCCACAGATACGCAGTCTTTT
CDR3aa: CASSPLQVATDTQSF
abundance: NA
d_gene: NA
j_gene: TRBJ2-3
v_gene: TRBV28

CDR3nt: TGTGCCAGCAGCAAAAGGGGGGAGGCTAGCGGGAGGTCATCGTACAATGAGCAGTTCTTC
CDR3aa: CASSKRGEASGRSSYNEQFF
abundance: NA
d_gene: TRBD2
j_gene: TRBJ2-1
v_gene: TRBV7-9

CDR3nt: TGCGCCAGCAGCTTGGACAGGGTGATCTACGAGCAGTACTTC
CDR3aa: CASSLDRVIYEQYF
abundance: NA
d_gene: NA
j_gene: TRBJ2-7
v_gene: TRBV5-1

CDR3nt: TGTGCCAGCAGTTTATTTGGAGGGGGCAACGCTGAGGCTTTCTTT
CDR3aa: CASSLFGGGNAEAFF
abundance: NA
d_gene: TRBD1
j_gene: TRBJ1-1
v_gene: TRBV27

CDR3nt: TGTGCCAGCAGCCTCGGGACTAGCGGATTCACAGATACGCAGTATTTT
CDR3aa: CASSLGTSGFTDTQYF
abundance: NA
d_gene: TRBD2
j_gene: TRBJ2-3
v_gene: TRBV14

CDR3nt: TGCGCCAGCAGCTTAGACAGGGGTGGCCACGAGCAGTACTTC
CDR3aa: CASSLDRGGHEQYF
abundance: many
d_gene: TRBD1
j_gene: TRBJ2-7
v_gene: TRBV5-1

CDR3nt: TGTGCCAGCAGCTTAGGGACAGGGAGATCTAATGAAAAACTGTTTTTT
CDR3aa: CASSLGTGRSNEKLFF
abundance: NA
d_gene: TRBD1
j_gene: TRBJ1-4
v_gene: TRBV7-2

CDR3nt: TGCAGTGCTACTAACCTGGGGGAGGGGATGTACCAAGAGACCCAGTACTTC
CDR3aa: CSATNLGEGMYQETQYF
abundance: NA
d_gene: TRBD2
j_gene: TRBJ2-5
v_gene: TRBV20-1